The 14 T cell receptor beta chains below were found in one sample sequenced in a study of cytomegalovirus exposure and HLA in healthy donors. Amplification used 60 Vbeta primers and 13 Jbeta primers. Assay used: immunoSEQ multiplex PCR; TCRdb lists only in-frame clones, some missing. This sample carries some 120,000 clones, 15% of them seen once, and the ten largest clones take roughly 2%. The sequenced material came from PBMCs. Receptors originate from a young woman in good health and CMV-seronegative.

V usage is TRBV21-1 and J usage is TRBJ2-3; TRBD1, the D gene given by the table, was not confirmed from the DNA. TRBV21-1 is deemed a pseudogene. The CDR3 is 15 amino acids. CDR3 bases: TGTGCCAGCAGCCAAGGGACAGGCGGCACAGATACGCAGTATTTT. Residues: CASSQGTGGTDTQYF.

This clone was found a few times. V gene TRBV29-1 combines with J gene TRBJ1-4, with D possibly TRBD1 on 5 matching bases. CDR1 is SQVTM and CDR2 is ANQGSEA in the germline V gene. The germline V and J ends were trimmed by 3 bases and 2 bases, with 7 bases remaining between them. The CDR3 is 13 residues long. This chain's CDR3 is CSVDGGTNEKLFF. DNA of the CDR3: TGCAGCGTTGACGGGGGGACTAATGAAAAACTGTTTTTT.

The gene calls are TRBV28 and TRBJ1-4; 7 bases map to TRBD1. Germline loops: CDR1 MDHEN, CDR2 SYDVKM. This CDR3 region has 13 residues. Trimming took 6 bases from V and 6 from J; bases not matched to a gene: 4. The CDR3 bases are TGTGCCAGCAGCCGACAGGGACATGAAAAACTGTTTTTT. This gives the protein CASSRQGHEKLFF.

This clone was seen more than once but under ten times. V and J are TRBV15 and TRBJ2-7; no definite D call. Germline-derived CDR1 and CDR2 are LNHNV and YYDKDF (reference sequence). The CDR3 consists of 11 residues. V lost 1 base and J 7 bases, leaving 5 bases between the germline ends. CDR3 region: CATSRGLEQYF. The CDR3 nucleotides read TGTGCCACCAGCAGAGGTCTAGAGCAGTACTTC.

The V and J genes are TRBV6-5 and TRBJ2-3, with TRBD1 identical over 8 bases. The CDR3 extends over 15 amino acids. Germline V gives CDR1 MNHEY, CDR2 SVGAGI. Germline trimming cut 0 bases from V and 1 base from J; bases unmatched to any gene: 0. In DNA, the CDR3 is TGTGCCAGCAGTTACTCGGACAGGGGCACAGATACGCAGTATTTT. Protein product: CASSYSDRGTDTQYF.

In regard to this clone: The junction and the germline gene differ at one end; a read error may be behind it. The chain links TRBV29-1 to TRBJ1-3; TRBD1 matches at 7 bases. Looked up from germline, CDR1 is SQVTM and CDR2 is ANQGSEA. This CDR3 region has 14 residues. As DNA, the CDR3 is TGCAGCGTGGAAGACAGGGACTCTGGAAACACCATATATTTT. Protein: CSVEDRDSGNTIYF.

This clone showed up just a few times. The CDR3 DNA reads TGTGCCAGCAGTTTTAGGACAGGGAGCTCCTACGAGCAGTACTTC. It codes for CASSFRTGSSYEQYF. This chain joins TRBV28 and TRBJ2-7; the match to TRBD1 covers 8 bases. CDR3 length: 15 residues. Germline trimming cut 3 bases from V and 0 bases from J; bases unmatched to any gene: 4. CDR1 is MDHEN, CDR2 SYDVKM, per germline.

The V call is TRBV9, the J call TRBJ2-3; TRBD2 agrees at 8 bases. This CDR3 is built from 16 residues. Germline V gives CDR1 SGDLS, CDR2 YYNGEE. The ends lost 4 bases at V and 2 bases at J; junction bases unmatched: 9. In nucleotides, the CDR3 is TGTGCCAGCAGCCCAGCCAGCGGGGGAAACACAGATACGCAGTATTTT. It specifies CASSPASGGNTDTQYF.

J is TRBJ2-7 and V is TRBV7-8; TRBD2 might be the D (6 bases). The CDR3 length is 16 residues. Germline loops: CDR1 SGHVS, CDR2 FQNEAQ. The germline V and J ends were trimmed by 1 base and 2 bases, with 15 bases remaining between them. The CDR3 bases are TGTGCCAGCAGCTTAGTTGGCGGGGAGCTAACCTACGAGCAGTACTTC. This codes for CASSLVGGELTYEQYF. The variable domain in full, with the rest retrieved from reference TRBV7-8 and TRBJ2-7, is GAGVSQSPRYKVAKRGQDVALRCDPISGHVSLFWYQQALGQGPEFLTYFQNEAQLDKSGLPSDRFFAERPEGSVSTLKIQRTQQEDSAVYLCASSLVGGELTYEQYFGPGTRLTVT.

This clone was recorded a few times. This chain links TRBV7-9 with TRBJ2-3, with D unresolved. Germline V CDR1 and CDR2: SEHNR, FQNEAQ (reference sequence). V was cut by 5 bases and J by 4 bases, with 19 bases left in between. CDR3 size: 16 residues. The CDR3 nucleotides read TGTGCCAGCAGCCTAAAGGAACTGCGGCACTCAGATACGCAGTATTTT. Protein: CASSLKELRHSDTQYF.

CDR3 nucleotide sequence: TGTGCCTGGAGCAGGGGGGTAGGCCCCTACGAGCAGTACTTC. Protein product: CAWSRGVGPYEQYF. V usage is TRBV30 and J usage is TRBJ2-5, with D maybe TRBD1 (7 bases). The assigned J gene may be wrong: the sequence end matches TRBJ2-7 better. The CDR3 has 14 residues. Germline V gives CDR1 GTSNPN, CDR2 SVGIG (reference sequence).

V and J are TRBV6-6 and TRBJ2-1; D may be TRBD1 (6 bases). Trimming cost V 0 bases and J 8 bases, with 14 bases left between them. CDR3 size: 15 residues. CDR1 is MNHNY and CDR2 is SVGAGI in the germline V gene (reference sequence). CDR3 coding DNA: TGTGCCAGCAGTTACTCTGGGGGCAGTCGGGATGAGCAGTTCTTC. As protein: CASSYSGGSRDEQFF.

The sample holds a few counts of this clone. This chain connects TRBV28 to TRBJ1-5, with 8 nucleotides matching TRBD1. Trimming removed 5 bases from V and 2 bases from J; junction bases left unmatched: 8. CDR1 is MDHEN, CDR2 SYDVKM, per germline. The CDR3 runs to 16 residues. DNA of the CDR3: TGTGCCAGCAGTCCGCGCAGGGGGCAAGGCAATCAGCCCCAGCATTTT. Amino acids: CASSPRRGQGNQPQHF.

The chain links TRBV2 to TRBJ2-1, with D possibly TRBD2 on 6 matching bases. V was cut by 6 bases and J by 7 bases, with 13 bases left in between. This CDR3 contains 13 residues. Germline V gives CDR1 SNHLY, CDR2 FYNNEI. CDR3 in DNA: TGTGCCAGCAGAGTACTAGCTCGGAATGAGCAGTTCTTC. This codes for CASRVLARNEQFF. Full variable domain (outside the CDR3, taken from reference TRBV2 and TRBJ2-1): EPEVTQTPSHQVTQMGQEVILRCVPISNHLYFYWYRQILGQKVEFLVSFYNNEISEKSEIFDDQFSVERPDGSNFTLKIRSTKLEDSAMYFCASRVLARNEQFFGPGTRLTVL.